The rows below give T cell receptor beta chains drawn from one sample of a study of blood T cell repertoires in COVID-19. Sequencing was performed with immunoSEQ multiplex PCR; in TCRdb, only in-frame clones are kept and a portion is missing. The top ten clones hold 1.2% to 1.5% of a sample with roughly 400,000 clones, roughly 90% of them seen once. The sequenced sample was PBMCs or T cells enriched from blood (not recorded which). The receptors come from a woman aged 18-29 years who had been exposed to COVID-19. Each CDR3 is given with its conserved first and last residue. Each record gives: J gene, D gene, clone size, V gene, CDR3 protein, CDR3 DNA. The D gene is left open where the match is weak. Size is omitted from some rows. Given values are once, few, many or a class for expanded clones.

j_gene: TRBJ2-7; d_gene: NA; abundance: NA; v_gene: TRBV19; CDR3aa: CASSTHRSYEQYF; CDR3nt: TGTGCCAGTAGTACCCACAGGTCCTACGAGCAGTACTTC
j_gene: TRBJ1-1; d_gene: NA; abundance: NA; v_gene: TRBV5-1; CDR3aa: CASSLVVRGNTEAFF; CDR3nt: TGCGCCAGCAGCTTGGTTGTCAGGGGGAACACTGAAGCTTTCTTT
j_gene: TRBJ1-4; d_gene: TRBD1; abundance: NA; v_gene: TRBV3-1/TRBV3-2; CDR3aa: CASSQGGTGRTNEKLFF; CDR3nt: TGTGCCAGCAGCCAAGGGGGGACAGGGAGAACTAATGAAAAACTGTTTTTT
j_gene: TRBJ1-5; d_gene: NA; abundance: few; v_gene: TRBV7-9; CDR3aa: CASSPQGTNQPQHF; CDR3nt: TGTGCCAGCAGCCCACAGGGAACCAATCAGCCCCAGCATTTT
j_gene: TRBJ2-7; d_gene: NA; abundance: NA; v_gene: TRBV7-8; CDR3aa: CASSLTGRSSYEQYF; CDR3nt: TGTGCCAGCAGCTTGACAGGAAGGAGCTCCTACGAGCAGTACTTC
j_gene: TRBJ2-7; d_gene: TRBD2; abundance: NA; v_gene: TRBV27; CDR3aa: CASSFLGTSGAYEQYF; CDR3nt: TGTGCCAGCAGTTTCCTCGGGACTAGCGGCGCCTACGAGCAGTACTTC
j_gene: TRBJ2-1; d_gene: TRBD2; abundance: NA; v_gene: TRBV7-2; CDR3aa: CASSPNLLAGGVQQFF; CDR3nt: TGTGCCAGCAGCCCAAATTTGCTAGCGGGGGGGGTCCAGCAGTTCTTC
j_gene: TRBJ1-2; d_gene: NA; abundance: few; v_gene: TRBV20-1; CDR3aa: CSASGPGFNGYTF; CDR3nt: TGCAGTGCTAGTGGTCCAGGGTTTAATGGCTACACCTTC
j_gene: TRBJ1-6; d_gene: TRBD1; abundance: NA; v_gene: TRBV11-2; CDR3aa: CASSFRGQGLSYNSPLHF; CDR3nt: TGTGCCAGCAGCTTCCGCGGACAGGGTTTGTCCTATAATTCACCCCTCCACTTT
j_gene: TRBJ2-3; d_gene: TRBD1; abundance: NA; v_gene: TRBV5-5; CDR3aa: CASSWTDRGPDTQYF; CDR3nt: TGTGCCAGCAGCTGGACGGACAGGGGGCCGGATACGCAGTATTTT
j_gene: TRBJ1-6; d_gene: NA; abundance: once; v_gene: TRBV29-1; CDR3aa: CSVEEGRDRHF; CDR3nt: TGCAGCGTTGAAGAGGGTCGGGATCGTCACTTT
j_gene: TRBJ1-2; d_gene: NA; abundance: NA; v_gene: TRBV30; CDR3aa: CAWSDIPPLGGYTF; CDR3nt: TGTGCCTGGAGTGACATACCACCTCTCGGGGGCTACACCTTC
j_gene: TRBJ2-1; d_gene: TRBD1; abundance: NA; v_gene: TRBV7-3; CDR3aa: CASSFDRGWDEQFF; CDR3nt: TGTGCCAGCAGCTTCGACAGGGGGTGGGATGAGCAGTTCTTC
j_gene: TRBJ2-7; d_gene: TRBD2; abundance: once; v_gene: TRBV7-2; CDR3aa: CASSLVASSGSEQYF; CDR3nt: TGTGCCAGCAGCTTAGTGGCCTCTAGCGGGAGCGAGCAGTACTTC
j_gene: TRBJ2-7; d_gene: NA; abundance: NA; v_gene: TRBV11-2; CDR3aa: CASSSLGNEQYF; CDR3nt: TGTGCCAGCAGCTCCCTCGGGAACGAGCAGTACTTC
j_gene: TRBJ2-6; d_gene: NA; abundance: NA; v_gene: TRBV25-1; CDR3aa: CASSAAPGAGANVLTF; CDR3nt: TGTGCCAGCAGTGCCGCCCCCGGGGCTGGGGCCAACGTCCTGACTTTC
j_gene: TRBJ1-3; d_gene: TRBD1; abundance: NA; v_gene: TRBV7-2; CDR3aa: CASSLAGQGAGNTIYF; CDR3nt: TGTGCCAGCAGCTTAGCAGGACAGGGGGCTGGAAACACCATATATTTT
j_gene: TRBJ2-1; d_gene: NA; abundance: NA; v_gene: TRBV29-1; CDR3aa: CSVTGSSSYNEQFF; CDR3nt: TGCAGCGTGACAGGTTCTAGCTCCTACAATGAGCAGTTCTTC
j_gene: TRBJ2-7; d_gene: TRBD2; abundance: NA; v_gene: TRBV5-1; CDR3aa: CASTIRPLAGGHYEQYF; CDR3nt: TGCGCCAGCACGATTAGACCACTAGCGGGGGGCCATTACGAGCAGTACTTC
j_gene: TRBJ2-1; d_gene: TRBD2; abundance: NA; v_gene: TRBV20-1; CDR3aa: CSASASGRGYNEQFF; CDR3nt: TGCAGTGCTAGTGCTAGCGGGAGGGGCTACAATGAGCAGTTCTTC